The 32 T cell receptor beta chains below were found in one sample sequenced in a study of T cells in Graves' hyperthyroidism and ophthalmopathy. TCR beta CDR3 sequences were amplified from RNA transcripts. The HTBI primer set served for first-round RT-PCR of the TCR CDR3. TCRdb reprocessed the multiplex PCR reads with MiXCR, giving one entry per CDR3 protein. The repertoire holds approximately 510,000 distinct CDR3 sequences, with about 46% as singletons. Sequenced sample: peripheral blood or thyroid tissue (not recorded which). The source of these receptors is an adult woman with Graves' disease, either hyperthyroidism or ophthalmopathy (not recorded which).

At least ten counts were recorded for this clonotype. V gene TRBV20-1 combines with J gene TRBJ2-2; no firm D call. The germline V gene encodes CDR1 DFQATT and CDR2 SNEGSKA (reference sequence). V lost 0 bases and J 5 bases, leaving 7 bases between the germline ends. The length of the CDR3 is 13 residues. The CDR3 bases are TGCAGTGCTAGAGACGAAAGGACCGGGGAGCTGTTTTTT. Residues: CSARDERTGELFF.

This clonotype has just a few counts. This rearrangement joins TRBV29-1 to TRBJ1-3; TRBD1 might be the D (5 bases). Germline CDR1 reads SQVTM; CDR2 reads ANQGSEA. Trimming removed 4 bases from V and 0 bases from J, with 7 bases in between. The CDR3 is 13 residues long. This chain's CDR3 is CSVGQSSGNTIYF. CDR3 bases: TGCAGCGTTGGACAGAGCTCTGGAAACACCATATATTTT.

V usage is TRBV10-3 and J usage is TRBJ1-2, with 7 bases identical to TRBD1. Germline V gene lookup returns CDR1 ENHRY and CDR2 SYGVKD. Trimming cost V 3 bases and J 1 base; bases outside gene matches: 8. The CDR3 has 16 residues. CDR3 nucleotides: TGTGCCATCAGTGACAGGGGGACGCAAGATAACTATGGCTACACCTTC. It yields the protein CAISDRGTQDNYGYTF.

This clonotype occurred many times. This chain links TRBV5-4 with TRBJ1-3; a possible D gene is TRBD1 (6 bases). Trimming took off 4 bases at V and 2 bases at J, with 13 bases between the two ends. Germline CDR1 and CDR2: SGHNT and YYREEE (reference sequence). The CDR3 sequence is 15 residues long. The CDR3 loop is CASSQGGGPGNTIYF. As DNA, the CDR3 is TGTGCCAGCAGCCAAGGAGGGGGACCTGGAAACACCATATATTTT.

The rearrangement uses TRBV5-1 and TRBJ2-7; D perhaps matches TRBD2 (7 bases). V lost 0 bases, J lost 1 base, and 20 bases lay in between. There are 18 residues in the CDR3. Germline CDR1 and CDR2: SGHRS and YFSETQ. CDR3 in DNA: TGCGCCAGCAGCTTGGGACGGGGGCCAAGGCGGGAGTCCTACGAGCAGTACTTC. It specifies CASSLGRGPRRESYEQYF.

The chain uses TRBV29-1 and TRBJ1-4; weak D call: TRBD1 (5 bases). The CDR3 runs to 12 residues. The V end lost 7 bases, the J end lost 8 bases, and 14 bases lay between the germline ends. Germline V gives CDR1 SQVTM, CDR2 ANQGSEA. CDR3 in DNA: TGCAGCGCTAAGACAGTGGACGAAAAACTGTTTTTT. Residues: CSAKTVDEKLFF.

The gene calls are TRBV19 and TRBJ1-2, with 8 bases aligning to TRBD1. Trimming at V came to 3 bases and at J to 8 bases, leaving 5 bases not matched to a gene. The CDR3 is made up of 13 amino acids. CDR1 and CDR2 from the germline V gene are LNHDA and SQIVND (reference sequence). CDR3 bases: TGTGCCAGTAGTATCGGCAGGGGGCTGGGCTACACCTTC. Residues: CASSIGRGLGYTF. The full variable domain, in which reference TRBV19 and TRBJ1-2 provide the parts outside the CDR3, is DGGITQSPKYLFRKEGQNVTLSCEQNLNHDAMYWYRQDPGQGLRLIYYSQIVNDFQKGDIAEGYSVSREKKESFPLTVTSAQKNPTAFYLCASSIGRGLGYTFGSGTRLTVV.

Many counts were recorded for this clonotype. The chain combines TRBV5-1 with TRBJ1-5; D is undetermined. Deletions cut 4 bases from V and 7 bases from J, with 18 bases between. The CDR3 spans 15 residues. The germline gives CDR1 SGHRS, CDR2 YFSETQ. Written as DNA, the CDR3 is TGCGCCAGCAGCCCTTCCGGGAACGGAATGCAGCCCCAGCATTTT. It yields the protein CASSPSGNGMQPQHF.

CDR3: CASSQDEGTAHMNTEAFF. The CDR3 DNA is TGTGCCAGCAGCCAAGATGAGGGAACAGCCCACATGAACACTGAAGCTTTCTTT. This chain links TRBV4-2 with TRBJ1-1, with D unresolved. The CDR3 loop spans 18 amino acids. Trimming pared 0 bases from V and 0 bases from J, leaving 17 bases between. The germline V gene has CDR1 LGHNA and CDR2 YNFKEQ.

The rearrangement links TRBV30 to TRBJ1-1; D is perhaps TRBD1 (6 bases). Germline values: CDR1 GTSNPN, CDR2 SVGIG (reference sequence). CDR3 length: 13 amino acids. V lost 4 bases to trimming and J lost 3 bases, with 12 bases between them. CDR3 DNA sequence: TGTGCCTGGACCGAGGACAGCCACACTGAAGCTTTCTTT. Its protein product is CAWTEDSHTEAFF.

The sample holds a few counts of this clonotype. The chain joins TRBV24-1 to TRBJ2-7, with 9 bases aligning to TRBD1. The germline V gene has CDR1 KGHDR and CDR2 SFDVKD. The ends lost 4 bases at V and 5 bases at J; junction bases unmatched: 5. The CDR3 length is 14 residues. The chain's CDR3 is CATSEPGQGDEQYF. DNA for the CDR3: TGTGCCACCAGTGAACCGGGACAGGGTGACGAGCAGTACTTC.

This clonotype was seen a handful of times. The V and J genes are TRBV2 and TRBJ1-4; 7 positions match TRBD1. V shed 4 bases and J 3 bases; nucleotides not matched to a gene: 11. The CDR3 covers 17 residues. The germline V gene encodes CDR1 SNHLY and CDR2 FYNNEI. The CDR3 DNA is TGTGCCAGCAGTGCAGACAGGGTCCTAGTGTCTAATGAAAAACTGTTTTTT. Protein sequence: CASSADRVLVSNEKLFF.

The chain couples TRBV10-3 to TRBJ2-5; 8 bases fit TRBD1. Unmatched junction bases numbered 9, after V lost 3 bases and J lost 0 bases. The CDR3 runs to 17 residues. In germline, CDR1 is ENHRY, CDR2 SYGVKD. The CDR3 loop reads CAISETRGQQYQETQYF. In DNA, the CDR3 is TGTGCCATCAGTGAAACCAGGGGGCAACAGTACCAAGAGACCCAGTACTTC.

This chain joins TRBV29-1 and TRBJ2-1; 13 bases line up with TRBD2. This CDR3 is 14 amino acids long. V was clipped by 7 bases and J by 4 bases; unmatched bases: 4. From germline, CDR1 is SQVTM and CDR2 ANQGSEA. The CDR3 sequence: CSGQLAGGYNEQFF. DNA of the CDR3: TGCAGCGGCCAACTAGCGGGAGGGTACAATGAGCAGTTCTTC.

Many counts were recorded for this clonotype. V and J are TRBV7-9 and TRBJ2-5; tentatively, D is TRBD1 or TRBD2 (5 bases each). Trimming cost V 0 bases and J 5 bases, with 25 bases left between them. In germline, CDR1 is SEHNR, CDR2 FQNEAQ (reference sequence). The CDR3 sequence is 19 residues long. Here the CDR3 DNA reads TGTGCCAGCAGCTTAGCAACCACAATACGGACTCGAGGGGAGGAGACCCAGTACTTC. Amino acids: CASSLATTIRTRGEETQYF.

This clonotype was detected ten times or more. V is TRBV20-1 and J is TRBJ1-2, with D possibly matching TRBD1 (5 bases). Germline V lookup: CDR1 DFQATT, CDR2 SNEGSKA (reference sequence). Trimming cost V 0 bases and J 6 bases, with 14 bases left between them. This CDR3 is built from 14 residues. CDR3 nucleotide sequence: TGCAGTGCTAGAGACTTCGGGACCGTGGATGGCTACACCTTC. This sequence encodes CSARDFGTVDGYTF.

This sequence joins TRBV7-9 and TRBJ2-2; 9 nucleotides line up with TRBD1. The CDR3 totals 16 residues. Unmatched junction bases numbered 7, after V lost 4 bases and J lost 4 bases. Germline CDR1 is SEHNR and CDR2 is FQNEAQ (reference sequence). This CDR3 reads CASSYSWTGVTGELFF. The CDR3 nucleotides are TGTGCCAGCAGCTATTCATGGACAGGGGTCACCGGGGAGCTGTTTTTT. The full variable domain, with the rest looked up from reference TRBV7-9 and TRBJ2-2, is DTGVSQNPRHKITKRGQNVTFRCDPISEHNRLYWYRQTLGQGPEFLTYFQNEAQLEKSRLLSDRFSAERPKGSFSTLEIQRTEQGDSAMYLCASSYSWTGVTGELFFGEGSRLTVL.

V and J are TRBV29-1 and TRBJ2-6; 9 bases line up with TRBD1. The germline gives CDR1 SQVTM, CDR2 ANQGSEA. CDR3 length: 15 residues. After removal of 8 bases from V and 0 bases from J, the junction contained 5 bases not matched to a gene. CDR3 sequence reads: CSLGQGNSGANVLTF. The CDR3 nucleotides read TGCAGCCTAGGACAGGGGAACTCTGGGGCCAACGTCCTGACTTTC.

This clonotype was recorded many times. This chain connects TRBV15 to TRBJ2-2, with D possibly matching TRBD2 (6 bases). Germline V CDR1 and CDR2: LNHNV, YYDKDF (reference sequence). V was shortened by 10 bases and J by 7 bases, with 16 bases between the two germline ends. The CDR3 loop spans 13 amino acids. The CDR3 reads CAIAGTVNGELFF. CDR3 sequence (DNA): TGTGCCATCGCCGGGACTGTCAACGGGGAGCTGTTTTTT.

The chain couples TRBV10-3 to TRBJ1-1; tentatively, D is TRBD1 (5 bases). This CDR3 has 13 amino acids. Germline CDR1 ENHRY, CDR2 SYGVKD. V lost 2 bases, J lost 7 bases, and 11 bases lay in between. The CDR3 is CAISEPGTDEAFF. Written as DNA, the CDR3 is TGTGCCATCAGTGAGCCGGGGACTGATGAAGCTTTCTTT.

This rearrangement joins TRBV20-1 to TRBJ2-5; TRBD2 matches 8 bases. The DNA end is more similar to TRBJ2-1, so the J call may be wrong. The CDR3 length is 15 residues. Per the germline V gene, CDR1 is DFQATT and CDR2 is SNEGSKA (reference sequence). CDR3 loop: CSATETSASYNEQFF. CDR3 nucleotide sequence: TGCAGTGCTACAGAGACTAGCGCATCCTACAATGAGCAGTTCTTC.

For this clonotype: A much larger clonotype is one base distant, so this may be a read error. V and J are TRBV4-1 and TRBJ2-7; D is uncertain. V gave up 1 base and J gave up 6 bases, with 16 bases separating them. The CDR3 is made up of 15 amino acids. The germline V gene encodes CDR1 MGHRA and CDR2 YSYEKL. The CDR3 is CASSQGEPASSEQYF. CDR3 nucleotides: TGCGCCAGCAGCCAAGGGGAACCAGCGTCGTCCGAGCAGTACTTC.

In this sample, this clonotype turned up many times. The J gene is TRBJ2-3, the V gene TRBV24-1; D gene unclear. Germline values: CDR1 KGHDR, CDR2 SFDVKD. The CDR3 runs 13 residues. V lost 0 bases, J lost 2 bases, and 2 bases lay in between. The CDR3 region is CATSDLLTDTQYF. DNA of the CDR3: TGTGCCACCAGTGATTTGCTCACAGATACGCAGTATTTT.

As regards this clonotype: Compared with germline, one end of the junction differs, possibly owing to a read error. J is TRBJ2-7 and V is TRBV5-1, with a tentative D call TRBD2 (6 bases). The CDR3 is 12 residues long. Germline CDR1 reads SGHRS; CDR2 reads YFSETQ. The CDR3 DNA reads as TGCGCCAGCGGCTTGGAGGGGTACGAGCAGTACTTC. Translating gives CASGLEGYEQYF.

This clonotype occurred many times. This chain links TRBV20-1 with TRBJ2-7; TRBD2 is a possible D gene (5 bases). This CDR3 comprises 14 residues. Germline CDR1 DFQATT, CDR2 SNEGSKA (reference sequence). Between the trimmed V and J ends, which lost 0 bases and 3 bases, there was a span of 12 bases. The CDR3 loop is CSARDERNLYEQYF. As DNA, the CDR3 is TGCAGTGCTAGAGACGAGCGGAACCTCTACGAGCAGTACTTC.

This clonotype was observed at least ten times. In DNA, the CDR3 is TGTGCCAGCAGCCGAGGATTCCCAGAAGAGACCCAGTACTTC. Translation gives CASSRGFPEETQYF. The chain combines TRBV7-9 with TRBJ2-5; D unresolved. The V and J ends lost 5 bases and 3 bases respectively, with 13 bases between them. CDR1 and CDR2 from the germline V gene are SEHNR and FQNEAQ (reference sequence). The CDR3 has 14 amino acids.

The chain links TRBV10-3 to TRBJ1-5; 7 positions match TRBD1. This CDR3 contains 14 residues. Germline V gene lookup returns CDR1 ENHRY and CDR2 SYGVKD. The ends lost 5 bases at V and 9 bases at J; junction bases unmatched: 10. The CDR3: CAISRETGLSPQHF. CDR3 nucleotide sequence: TGTGCCATCAGTCGAGAGACAGGGCTTTCGCCCCAGCATTTT.

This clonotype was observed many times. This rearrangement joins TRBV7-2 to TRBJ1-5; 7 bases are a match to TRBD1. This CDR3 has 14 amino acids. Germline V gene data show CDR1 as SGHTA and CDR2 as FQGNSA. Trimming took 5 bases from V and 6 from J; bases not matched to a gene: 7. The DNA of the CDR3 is TGTGCCAGCAGCCCGGGACAGTCCAGTCAGCCCCAGCATTTT. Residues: CASSPGQSSQPQHF. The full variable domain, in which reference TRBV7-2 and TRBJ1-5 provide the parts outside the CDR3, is GAGVSQSPSNKVTEKGKDVELRCDPISGHTALYWYRQSLGQGLEFLIYFQGNSAPDKSGLPSDRFSAERTGGSVSTLTIQRTQQEDSAVYLCASSPGQSSQPQHFGDGTRLSIL.

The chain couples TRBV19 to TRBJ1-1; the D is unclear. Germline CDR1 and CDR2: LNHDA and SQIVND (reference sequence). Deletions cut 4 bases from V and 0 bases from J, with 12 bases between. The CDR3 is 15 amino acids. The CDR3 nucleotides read TGTGCCAGTAGTAGCATATGGCCCATGAACACTGAAGCTTTCTTT. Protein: CASSSIWPMNTEAFF.

CDR3 region: CSVHWGPVTQYF. CDR3 bases: TGCAGCGTTCACTGGGGGCCGGTGACCCAGTACTTC. The rearrangement joins TRBV29-1 to TRBJ2-5; perhaps TRBD1 as D (6 bases). CDR1 and CDR2 from the germline V gene are SQVTM and ANQGSEA. CDR3 length: 12 residues. Trimming took 5 bases from V and 7 from J, leaving 14 bases between them.

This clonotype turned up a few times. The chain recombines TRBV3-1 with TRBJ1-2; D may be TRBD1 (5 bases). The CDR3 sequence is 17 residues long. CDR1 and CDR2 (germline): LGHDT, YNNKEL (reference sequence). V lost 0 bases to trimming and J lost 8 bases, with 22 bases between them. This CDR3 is CASSQDPPAGTAGGYTF. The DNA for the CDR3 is TGTGCCAGCAGCCAAGACCCCCCAGCCGGGACTGCTGGCGGCTACACCTTC.

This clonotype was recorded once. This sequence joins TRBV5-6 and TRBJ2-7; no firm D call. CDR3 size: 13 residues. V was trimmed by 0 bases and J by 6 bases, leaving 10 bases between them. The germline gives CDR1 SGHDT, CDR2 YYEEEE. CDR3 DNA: TGTGCCAGCAGCTTGGGGGGTCGTGCCGAGCAGTACTTC. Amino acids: CASSLGGRAEQYF.